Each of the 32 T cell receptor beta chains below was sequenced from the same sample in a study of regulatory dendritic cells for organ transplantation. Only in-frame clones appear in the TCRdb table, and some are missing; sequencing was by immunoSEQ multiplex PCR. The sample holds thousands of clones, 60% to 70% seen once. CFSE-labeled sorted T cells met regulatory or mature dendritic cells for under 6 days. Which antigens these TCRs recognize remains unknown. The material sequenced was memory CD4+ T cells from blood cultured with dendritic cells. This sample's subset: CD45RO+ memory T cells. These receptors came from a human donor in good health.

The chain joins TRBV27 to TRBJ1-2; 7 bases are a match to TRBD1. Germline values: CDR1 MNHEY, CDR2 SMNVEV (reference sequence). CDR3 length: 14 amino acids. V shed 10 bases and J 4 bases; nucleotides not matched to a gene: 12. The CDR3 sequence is CATTKSQGSYGYTF. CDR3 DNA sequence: TGTGCCACCACAAAATCACAGGGGTCCTATGGCTACACCTTC.

The CDR3 DNA sequence: TGTGCCAGCAGCTTAGCGGCTAGTTTTGCCGGGGAGCTGTTTTTT. As protein: CASSLAASFAGELFF. V and J are TRBV11-2 and TRBJ2-2; no firm D call. The V end lost 1 base, the J end lost 6 bases, and 12 bases lay between the germline ends. Germline lookup yields CDR1 SGHAT and CDR2 FQNNGV. This CDR3 spans 15 amino acids.

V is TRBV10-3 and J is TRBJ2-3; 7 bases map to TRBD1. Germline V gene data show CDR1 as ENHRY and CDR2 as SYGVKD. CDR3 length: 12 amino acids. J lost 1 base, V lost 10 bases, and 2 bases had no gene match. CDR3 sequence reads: CATTGGTDTQYF. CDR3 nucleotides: TGTGCCACCACAGGGGGCACAGATACGCAGTATTTT.

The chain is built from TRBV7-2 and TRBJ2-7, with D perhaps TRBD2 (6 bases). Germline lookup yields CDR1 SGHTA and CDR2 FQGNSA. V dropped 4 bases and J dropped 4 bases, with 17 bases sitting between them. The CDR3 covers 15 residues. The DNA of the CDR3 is TGTGCCAGCAGCTCCGGGAGCCTCCGAGTATACGAGCAGTACTTC. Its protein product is CASSSGSLRVYEQYF.

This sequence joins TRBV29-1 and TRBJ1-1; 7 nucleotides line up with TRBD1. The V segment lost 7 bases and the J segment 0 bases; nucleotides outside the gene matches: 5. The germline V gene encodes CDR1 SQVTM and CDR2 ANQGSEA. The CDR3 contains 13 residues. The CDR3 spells CSASQGMNTEAFF. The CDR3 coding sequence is TGCAGCGCCTCACAGGGGATGAACACTGAAGCTTTCTTT.

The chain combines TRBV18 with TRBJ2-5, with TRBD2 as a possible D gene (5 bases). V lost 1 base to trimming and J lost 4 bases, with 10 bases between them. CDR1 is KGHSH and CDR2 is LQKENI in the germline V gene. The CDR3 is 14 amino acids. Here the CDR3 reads CASSPRSEGETQYF. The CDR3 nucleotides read TGTGCCAGCTCACCACGCAGTGAGGGAGAGACCCAGTACTTC.

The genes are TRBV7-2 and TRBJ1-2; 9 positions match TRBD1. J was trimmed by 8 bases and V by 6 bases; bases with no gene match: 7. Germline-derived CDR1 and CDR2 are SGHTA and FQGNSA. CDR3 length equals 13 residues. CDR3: CASSSQGAAGYTF. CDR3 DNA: TGTGCCAGCAGTTCACAGGGGGCAGCCGGCTACACCTTC.

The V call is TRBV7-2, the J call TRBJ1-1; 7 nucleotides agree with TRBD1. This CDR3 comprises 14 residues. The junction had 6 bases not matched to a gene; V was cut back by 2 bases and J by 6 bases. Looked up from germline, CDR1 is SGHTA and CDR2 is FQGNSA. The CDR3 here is CASSLTGERAEAFF. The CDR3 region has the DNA TGTGCCAGCAGCTTAACAGGGGAGAGAGCTGAAGCTTTCTTT.

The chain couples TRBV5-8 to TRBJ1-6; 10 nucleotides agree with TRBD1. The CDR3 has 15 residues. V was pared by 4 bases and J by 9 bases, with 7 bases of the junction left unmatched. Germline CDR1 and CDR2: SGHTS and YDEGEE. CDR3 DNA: TGTGCCAGCAGCATTCCGGGACAGGGGACTTCACCCCTCCACTTT. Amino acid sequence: CASSIPGQGTSPLHF. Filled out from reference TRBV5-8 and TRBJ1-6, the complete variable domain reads EAGVTQSPTHLIKTRGQQATLRCSPISGHTSVYWYQQALGLGLQFLLWYDEGEERNRGNFPPRFSGRQFPNYSSELNVNALELEDSALYLCASSIPGQGTSPLHFGNGTRLTVT.

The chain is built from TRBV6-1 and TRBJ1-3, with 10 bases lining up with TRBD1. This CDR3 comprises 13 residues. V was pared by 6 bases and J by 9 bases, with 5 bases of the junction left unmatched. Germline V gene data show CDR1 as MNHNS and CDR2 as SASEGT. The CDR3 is CASRDRGKGTIYF. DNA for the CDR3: TGTGCCAGCAGGGACAGGGGGAAGGGCACCATATATTTT.

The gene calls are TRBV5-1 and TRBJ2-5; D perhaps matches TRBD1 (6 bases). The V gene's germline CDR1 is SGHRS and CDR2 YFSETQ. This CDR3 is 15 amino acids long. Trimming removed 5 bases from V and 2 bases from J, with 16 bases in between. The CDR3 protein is CASSLIGQPQETQYF. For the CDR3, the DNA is TGCGCCAGCAGTCTGATCGGACAGCCTCAAGAGACCCAGTACTTC.

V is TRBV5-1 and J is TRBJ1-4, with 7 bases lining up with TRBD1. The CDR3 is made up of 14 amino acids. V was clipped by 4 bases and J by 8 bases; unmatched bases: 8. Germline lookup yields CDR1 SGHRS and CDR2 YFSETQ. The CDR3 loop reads CASSVTGVEEKLFF. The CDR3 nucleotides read TGCGCCAGCAGCGTAACAGGGGTGGAGGAAAAACTGTTTTTT.

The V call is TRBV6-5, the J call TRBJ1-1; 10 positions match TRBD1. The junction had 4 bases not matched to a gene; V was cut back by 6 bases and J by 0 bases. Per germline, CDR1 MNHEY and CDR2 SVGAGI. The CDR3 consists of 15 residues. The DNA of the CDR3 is TGTGCCAGCAGGACAGGGGGCTTATTGAACACTGAAGCTTTCTTT. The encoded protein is CASRTGGLLNTEAFF.

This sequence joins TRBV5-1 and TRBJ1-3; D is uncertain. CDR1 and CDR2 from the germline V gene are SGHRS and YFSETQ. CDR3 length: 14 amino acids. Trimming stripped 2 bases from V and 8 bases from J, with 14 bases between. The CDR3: CASSFGSLKDTIYF. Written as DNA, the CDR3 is TGCGCCAGCAGCTTCGGGAGCCTAAAGGACACCATATATTTT.

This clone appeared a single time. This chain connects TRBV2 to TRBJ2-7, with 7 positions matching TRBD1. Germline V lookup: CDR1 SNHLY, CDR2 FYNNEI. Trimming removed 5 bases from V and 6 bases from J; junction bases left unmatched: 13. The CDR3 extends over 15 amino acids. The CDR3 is CASSPRRQGKAEQYF. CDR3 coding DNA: TGTGCCAGCAGTCCTCGGAGACAGGGTAAGGCCGAGCAGTACTTC.

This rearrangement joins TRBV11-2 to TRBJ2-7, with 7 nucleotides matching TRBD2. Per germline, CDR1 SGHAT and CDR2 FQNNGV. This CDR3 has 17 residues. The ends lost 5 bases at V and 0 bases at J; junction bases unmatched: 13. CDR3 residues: CASSPGLVGFSSYEQYF. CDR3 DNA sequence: TGTGCCAGCAGCCCCGGACTAGTGGGGTTCAGCTCCTACGAGCAGTACTTC.

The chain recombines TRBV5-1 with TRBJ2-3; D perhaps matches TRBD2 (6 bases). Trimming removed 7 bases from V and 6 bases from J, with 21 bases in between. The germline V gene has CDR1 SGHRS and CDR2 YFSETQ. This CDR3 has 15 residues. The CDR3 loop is CASQVRGETLDTQYF. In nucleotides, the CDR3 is TGCGCCAGCCAGGTTCGCGGGGAAACCCTTGATACGCAGTATTTT.

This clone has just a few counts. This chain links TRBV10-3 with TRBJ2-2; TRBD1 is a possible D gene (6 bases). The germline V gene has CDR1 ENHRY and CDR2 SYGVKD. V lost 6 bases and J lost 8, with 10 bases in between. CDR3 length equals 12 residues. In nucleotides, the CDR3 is TGTGCCATCAGAGGACAGACTGGGGAGCTGTTTTTT. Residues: CAIRGQTGELFF.

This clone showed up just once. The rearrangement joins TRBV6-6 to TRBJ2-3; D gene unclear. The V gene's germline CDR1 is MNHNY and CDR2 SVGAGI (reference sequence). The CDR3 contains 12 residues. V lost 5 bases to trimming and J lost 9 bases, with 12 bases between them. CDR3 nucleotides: TGTGCCAGCAGTCGTCCGCGATCAACGCAGTATTTT. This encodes CASSRPRSTQYF.

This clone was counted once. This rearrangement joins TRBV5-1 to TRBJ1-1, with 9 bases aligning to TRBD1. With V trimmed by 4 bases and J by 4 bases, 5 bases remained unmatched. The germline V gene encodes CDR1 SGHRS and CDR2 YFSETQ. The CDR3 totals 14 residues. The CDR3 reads CASSVDRGGTEAFF. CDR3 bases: TGCGCCAGCAGCGTGGACAGGGGAGGCACTGAAGCTTTCTTT.

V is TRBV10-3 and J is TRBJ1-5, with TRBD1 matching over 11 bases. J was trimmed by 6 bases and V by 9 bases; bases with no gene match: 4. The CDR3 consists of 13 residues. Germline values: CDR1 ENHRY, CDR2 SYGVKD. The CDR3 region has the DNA TGTGCCATTGGACAGGGGGCGGGTCAGCCCCAGCATTTT. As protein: CAIGQGAGQPQHF.

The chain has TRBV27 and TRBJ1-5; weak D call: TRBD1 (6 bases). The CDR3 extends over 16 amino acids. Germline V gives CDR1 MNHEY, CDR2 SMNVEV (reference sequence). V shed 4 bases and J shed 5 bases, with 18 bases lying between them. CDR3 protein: CASSSLGGGRDQPQHF. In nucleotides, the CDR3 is TGTGCCAGCAGTTCCCTAGGGGGAGGGAGAGATCAGCCCCAGCATTTT.

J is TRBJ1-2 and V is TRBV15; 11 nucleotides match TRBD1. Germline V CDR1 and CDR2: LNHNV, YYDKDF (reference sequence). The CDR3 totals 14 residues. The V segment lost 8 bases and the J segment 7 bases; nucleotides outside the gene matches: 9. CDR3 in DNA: TGTGCCACCCTTAGGACAGGGGGCGTGAGTGGCTACACCTTC. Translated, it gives CATLRTGGVSGYTF.

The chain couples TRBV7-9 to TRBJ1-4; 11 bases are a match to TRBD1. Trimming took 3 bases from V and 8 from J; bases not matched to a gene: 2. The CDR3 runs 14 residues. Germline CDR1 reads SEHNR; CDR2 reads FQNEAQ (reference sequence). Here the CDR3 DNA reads TGTGCCAGCAGCTTGGGGACAGGGGGAGAAAAACTGTTTTTT. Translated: CASSLGTGGEKLFF.

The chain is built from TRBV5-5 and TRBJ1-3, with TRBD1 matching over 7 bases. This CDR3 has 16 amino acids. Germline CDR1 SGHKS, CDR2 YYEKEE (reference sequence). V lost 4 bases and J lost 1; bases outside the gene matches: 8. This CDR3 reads CASSTGTARSGNTIYF. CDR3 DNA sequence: TGTGCCAGCAGCACAGGGACAGCCCGTTCTGGAAACACCATATATTTT.

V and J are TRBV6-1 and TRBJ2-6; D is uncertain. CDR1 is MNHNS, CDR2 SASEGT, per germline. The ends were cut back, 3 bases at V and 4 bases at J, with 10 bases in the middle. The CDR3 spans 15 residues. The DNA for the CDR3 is TGTGCCAGCAGTGAGGAGTTGATCGGGGCCAACGTCCTGACTTTC. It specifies CASSEELIGANVLTF.

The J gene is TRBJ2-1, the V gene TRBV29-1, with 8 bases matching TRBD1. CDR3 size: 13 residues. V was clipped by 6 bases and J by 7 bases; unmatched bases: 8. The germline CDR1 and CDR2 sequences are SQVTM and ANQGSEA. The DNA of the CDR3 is TGCAGCGTACGACCTCGGGACAGGAATGAGCAGTTCTTC. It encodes CSVRPRDRNEQFF.

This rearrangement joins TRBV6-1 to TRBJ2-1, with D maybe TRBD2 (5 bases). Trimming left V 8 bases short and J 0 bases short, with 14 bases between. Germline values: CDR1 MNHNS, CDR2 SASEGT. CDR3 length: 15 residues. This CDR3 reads CASWSGLSSYNEQFF. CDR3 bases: TGTGCCAGCTGGAGCGGTCTAAGCTCCTACAATGAGCAGTTCTTC.

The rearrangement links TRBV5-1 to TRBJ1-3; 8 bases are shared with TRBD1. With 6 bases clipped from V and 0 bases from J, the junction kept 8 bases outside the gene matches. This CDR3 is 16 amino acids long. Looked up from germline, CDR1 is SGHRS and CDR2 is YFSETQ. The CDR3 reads CASTRTGPSSGNTIYF. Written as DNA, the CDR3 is TGCGCCAGCACCCGGACAGGGCCTAGCTCTGGAAACACCATATATTTT.

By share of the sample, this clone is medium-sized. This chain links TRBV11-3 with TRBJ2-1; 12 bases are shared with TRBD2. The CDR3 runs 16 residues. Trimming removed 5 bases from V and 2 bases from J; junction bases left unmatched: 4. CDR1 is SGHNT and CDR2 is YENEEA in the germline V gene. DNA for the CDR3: TGTGCCAGCAGCACCCCTAGCGGGGGGGCCTACAATGAGCAGTTCTTC. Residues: CASSTPSGGAYNEQFF.

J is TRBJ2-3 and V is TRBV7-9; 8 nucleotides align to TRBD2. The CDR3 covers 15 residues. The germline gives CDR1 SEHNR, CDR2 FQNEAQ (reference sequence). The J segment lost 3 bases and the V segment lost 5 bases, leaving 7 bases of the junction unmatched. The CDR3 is CASSPGGGTTDTQYF. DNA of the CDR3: TGTGCCAGCAGCCCCGGGGGGGGGACTACAGATACGCAGTATTTT.

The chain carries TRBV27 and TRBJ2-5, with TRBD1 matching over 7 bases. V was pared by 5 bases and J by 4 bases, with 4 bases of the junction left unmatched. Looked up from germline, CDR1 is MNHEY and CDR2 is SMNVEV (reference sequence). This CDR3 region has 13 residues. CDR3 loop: CASSEDRRETQYF. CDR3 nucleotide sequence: TGTGCCAGCAGTGAGGACAGGAGAGAGACCCAGTACTTC.